This T cell receptor beta chain was observed in a study of cytomegalovirus exposure and HLA in healthy donors. Germline values: CDR1 SEHNR, CDR2 FQNEAQ (reference sequence). This CDR3 has 16 residues. V dropped 1 base and J dropped 10 bases, with 17 bases sitting between them. Use of 60 Vbeta and 13 Jbeta primers characterized the PCR. The method was immunoSEQ multiplex PCR; TCRdb's version includes in-frame clones alone and lacks a portion of them. The table includes fewer than 100,000 clones, 60% to 80% detected once. The sequence came from a woman between 35 and 50 years old in good health and CMV-seronegative. The chain couples TRBV7-9 to TRBJ1-6; D possibly corresponds to TRBD1 (6 bases). The source material was PBMCs. The CDR3 sequence is CASSLVGGGLGSPLHF. In nucleotides, the CDR3 is TGTGCCAGCAGCTTAGTAGGCGGGGGGCTAGGGTCACCCCTCCACTTT.